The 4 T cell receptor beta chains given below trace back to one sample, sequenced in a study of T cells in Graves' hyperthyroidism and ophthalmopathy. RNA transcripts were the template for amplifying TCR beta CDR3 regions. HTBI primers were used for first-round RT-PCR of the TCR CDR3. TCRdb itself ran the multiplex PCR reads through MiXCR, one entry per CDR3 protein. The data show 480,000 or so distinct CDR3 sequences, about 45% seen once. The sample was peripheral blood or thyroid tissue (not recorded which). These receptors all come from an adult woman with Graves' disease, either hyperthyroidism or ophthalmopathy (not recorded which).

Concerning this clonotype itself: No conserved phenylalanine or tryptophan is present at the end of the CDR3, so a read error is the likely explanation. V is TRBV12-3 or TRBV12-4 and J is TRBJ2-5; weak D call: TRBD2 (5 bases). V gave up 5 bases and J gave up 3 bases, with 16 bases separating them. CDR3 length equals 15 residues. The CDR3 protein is CASSDWRGLKETQYV. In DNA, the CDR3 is TGTGCCAGCAGTGATTGGCGCGGACTTAAAGAGACCCAGTACGTC.

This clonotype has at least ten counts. CDR3 sequence (DNA): TGCAGTGCTCCAGAAGAGACCCAGTACTTC. This sequence encodes CSAPEETQYF. V is TRBV20-1 and J is TRBJ2-5; no reliable D call. Germline lookup yields CDR1 DFQATT and CDR2 SNEGSKA (reference sequence). The CDR3 is 10 amino acids. V lost 5 bases and J lost 3, with 4 bases in between.

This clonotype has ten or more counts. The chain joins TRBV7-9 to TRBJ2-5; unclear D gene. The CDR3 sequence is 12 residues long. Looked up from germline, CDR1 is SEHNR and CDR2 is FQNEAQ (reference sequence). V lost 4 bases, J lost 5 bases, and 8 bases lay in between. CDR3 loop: CASSSPPETQYF. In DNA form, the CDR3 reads TGTGCCAGCAGCTCCCCTCCGGAGACCCAGTACTTC.

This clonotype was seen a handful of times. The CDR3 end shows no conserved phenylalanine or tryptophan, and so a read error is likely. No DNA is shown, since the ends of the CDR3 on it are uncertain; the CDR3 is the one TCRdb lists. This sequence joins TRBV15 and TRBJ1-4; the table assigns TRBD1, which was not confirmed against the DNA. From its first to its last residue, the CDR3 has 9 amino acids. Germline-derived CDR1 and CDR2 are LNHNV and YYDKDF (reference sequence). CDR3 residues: CATSRTGGV.